Here is one T cell receptor beta chain with its context. Its target is not known. This sample was taken from a study of cytomegalovirus exposure and HLA in healthy donors. On the study more broadly: Tens of millions of unique TCRs from HLA-typed donors made up an early data release.

Study-wide points: Generally TCR sequences proved uncommon, though certain public TCRs appeared in numerous donors.

In the PCR, 60 Vbeta and 13 Jbeta primers were used. Some clones are missing from TCRdb's copy, which holds only in-frame ones; the method was immunoSEQ multiplex PCR. Found here are roughly 62,000 clones; the top ten clones hold roughly 4%. J was trimmed by 0 bases and V by 5 bases; bases with no gene match: 3. The CDR3 totals 14 residues. Looked up from germline, CDR1 is SEHNR and CDR2 is FQNEAQ (reference sequence). The chain employs TRBV7-9 and TRBJ1-1; TRBD1 matches at 7 bases. The sequence came from a male donor in good health and CMV-seronegative. Sequencing was done on a sample of PBMCs. This chain's CDR3 is CASSRQGMNTEAFF. The DNA of the CDR3 is TGTGCCAGCAGCCGACAGGGCATGAACACTGAAGCTTTCTTT. The full variable domain, its missing parts supplied by reference TRBV7-9 and TRBJ1-1, is DTGVSQNPRHKITKRGQNVTFRCDPISEHNRLYWYRQTLGQGPEFLTYFQNEAQLEKSRLLSDRFSAERPKGSFSTLEIQRTEQGDSAMYLCASSRQGMNTEAFFGQGTRLTVV.